This T cell receptor beta chain was identified during a study of blood T cell repertoires in COVID-19. Study-wide context: Italy, Spain and the United States were the sources of the convalescent and acute COVID-19 samples. In each case, the material was cDNA or gDNA derived from T cells, B-cell-depleted T cells, or PBMCs.

Germline values: CDR1 SEHNR, CDR2 FQNEAQ (reference sequence). V was shortened by 1 base and J by 7 bases, with 11 bases between the two germline ends. The CDR3 consists of 14 residues. In the original processing: It was from reference gene primer amplification that nucleated cell counts were estimated. Method: immunoSEQ multiplex PCR; TCRdb's copy keeps in-frame clones and lacks some. The V and J calls and clone size come from that table; D and trimming were worked out from the DNA. The table records hundreds of thousands of clones, nearly 90% of them present only once. Across about two dozen US areas, participants ranged in age from 18 to 89 years.

J is TRBJ2-1 and V is TRBV7-9; the D is unclear. Sequencing was done on a sample of PBMCs or T cells enriched from blood (not recorded which). This receptor was obtained from a woman aged 30 to 39 with acute COVID-19. CDR3 nucleotide sequence: TGTGCCAGCAGCTTAGACGGGTCAAGGAATGAGCAGTTCTTC. This sequence encodes CASSLDGSRNEQFF.